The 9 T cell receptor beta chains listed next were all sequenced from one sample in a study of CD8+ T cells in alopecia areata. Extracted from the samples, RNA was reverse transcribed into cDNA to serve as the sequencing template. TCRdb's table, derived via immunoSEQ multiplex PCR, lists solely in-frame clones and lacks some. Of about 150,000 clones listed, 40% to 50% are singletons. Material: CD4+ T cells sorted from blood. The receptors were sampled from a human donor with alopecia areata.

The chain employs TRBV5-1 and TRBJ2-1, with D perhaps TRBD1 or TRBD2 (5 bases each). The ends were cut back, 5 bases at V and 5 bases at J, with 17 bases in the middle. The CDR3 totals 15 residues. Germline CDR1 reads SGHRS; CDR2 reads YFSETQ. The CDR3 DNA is TGCGCCAGCAGAAGAAACGCCGGGACGAACAATGAGCAGTTCTTC. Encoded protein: CASRRNAGTNNEQFF.

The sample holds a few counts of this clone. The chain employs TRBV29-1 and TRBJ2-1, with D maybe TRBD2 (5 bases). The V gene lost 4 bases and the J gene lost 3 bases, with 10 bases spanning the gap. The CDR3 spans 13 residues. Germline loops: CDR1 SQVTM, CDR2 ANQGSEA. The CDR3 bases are TGCAGCGTTGCAAGGACTCTCTACAATGAGCAGTTCTTC. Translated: CSVARTLYNEQFF.

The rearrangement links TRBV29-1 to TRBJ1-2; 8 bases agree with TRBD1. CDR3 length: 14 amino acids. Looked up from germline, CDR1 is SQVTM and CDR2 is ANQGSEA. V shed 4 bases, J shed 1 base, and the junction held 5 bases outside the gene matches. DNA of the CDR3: TGCAGCGTTGCAGGGGGCGCGGGTAACTATGGCTACACCTTC. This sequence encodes CSVAGGAGNYGYTF.

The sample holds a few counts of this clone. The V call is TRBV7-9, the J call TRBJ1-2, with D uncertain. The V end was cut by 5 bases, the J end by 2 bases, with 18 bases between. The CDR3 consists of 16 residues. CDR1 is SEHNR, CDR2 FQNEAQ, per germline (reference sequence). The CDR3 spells CASSQPKTDGNYGYTF. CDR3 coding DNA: TGTGCCAGCAGCCAACCCAAAACGGACGGAAACTATGGCTACACCTTC.

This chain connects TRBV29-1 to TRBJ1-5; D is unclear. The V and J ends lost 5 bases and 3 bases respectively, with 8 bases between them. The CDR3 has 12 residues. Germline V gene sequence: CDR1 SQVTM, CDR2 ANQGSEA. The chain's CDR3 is CSVQMVNQPQHF. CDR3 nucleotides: TGCAGCGTTCAGATGGTCAATCAGCCCCAGCATTTT.

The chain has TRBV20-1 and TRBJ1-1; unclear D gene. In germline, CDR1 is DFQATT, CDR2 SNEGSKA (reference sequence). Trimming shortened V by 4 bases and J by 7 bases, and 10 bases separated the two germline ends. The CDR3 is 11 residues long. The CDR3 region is CSAIETREAFF. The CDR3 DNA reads TGCAGTGCTATAGAGACACGTGAAGCTTTCTTT.

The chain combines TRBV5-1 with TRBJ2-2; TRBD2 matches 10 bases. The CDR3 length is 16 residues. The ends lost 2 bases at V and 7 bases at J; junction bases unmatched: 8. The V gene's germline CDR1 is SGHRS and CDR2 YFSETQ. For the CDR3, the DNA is TGCGCCAGCAGCTTTTCTAGCGGGAGTCTTGGCGGGGAGCTGTTTTTT. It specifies CASSFSSGSLGGELFF.

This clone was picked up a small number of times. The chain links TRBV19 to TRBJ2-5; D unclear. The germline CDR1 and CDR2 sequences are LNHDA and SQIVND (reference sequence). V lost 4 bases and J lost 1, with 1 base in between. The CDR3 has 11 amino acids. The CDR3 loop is CASSTQETQYF. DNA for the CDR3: TGTGCCAGTAGTACCCAAGAGACCCAGTACTTC.

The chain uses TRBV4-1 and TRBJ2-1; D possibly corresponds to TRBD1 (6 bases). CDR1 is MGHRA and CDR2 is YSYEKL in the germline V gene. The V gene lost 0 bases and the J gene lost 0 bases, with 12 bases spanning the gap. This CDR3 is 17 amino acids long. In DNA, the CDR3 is TGCGCCAGCAGCCAAGAAACAGGGTCCCCCTCCTACAATGAGCAGTTCTTC. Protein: CASSQETGSPSYNEQFF.